Below are 24 T cell receptor beta chains sequenced from a single sample in a study of T cell repertoires in cytomegalovirus infection. These TCRs' antigens remain unknown. TCRdb itself ran the reads through MiXCR, one entry per CDR3 protein. This sample carries roughly 54,000 distinct CDR3 sequences, more than 25% of them seen once, and the ten largest clones take 55% to 75%. Sequencing used PBMCs, sequenced either directly or after in vitro stimulation (not recorded which). Receptors originate from a human donor in good health (CMV status not recorded). Some clones in this sample may be carry-over from other donors' samples.

This clonotype was detected a few times. The chain carries TRBV27 and TRBJ1-2; 12 nucleotides line up with TRBD1. Germline V lookup: CDR1 MNHEY, CDR2 SMNVEV (reference sequence). Germline trimming cut 5 bases from V and 6 bases from J; bases unmatched to any gene: 10. This CDR3 comprises 16 residues. The CDR3 DNA follows: TGTGCCAGCAGTCCGTATGGGACAGGGGGCGATAATGGCTACACCTTC. Translated, it gives CASSPYGTGGDNGYTF.

The chain uses TRBV29-1 and TRBJ2-2, with TRBD2 as a possible D gene (7 bases). CDR1 and CDR2 from the germline V gene are SQVTM and ANQGSEA. The V end lost 4 bases, the J end lost 5 bases, and 20 bases lay between the germline ends. The CDR3 length is 16 residues. The CDR3 loop reads CSVGGGGDGITGELFF. The CDR3 nucleotides read TGCAGCGTTGGAGGGGGGGGCGACGGGATTACCGGGGAGCTGTTTTTT.

V and J are TRBV7-8 and TRBJ2-1; 8 bases agree with TRBD1. Germline V gene sequence: CDR1 SGHVS, CDR2 FQNEAQ. V dropped 5 bases and J dropped 5; count of bases not matched to a gene: 2. The CDR3 has 13 amino acids. The CDR3 DNA is TGTGCCAGCAGCCAGGACAGGGACAATGAGCAGTTCTTC. It yields the protein CASSQDRDNEQFF.

The rearrangement uses TRBV28 and TRBJ2-7; 10 positions agree with TRBD2. Losses at the gene ends were 5 bases for V and 4 bases for J; bases not matched to a gene: 8. Germline V gene sequence: CDR1 MDHEN, CDR2 SYDVKM. The CDR3 has 15 residues. The CDR3: CASSTGTSVIYEQYF. The CDR3 coding sequence is TGTGCCAGCAGTACCGGGACTAGCGTAATATACGAGCAGTACTTC.

J is TRBJ1-5 and V is TRBV19; no definite D call. Trimming shortened V by 4 bases and J by 3 bases, and 10 bases separated the two germline ends. CDR3 size: 14 residues. The germline V gene encodes CDR1 LNHDA and CDR2 SQIVND (reference sequence). The CDR3 region has the DNA TGTGCCAGTAGTAGTCCAGACTCCAATCAGCCCCAGCATTTT. This gives the protein CASSSPDSNQPQHF.

This clonotype was detected many times. The chain employs TRBV7-2 and TRBJ1-5; possible D gene TRBD1, 5 bases. This CDR3 has 15 amino acids. Germline CDR1 reads SGHTA; CDR2 reads FQGNSA. Deletions cut 5 bases from V and 6 bases from J, with 17 bases between. Here the CDR3 reads CASSARGGVGQPQHF. The CDR3 DNA is TGTGCCAGCAGCGCCCGGGGGGGGGTGGGTCAGCCCCAGCATTTT.

The J gene is TRBJ2-7, the V gene TRBV6-2 or TRBV6-3; no clear D gene. From germline, CDR1 is MNHEY and CDR2 SVGEGT. V was pared by 2 bases and J by 3 bases, with 5 bases between. This CDR3 contains 12 residues. The CDR3, as DNA: TGTGCCAGCAGTTACGGGTACTACGAGCAGTACTTC. It encodes CASSYGYYEQYF.

This sequence joins TRBV5-5 and TRBJ2-2; a weak D match, TRBD1 (6 bases). This CDR3 is built from 16 residues. Germline-derived CDR1 and CDR2 are SGHKS and YYEKEE (reference sequence). The ends were cut back, 1 base at V and 4 bases at J, with 14 bases in the middle. CDR3: CASSLNTGYATGELFF. The CDR3 DNA reads TGTGCCAGCAGCTTGAACACAGGGTATGCCACCGGGGAGCTGTTTTTT.

The chain has TRBV7-6 and TRBJ1-1; D remains unclear. This CDR3 comprises 13 residues. Germline V gene data show CDR1 as SGHVS and CDR2 as FNYEAQ. The ends were cut back, 3 bases at V and 5 bases at J, with 10 bases in the middle. CDR3 amino acids: CASSFSWVTEAFF. For the CDR3, the DNA is TGTGCCAGCAGCTTTTCGTGGGTAACTGAAGCTTTCTTT.

CDR3 in amino acids: CASSRGQGETQYF. CDR3 nucleotides: TGTGCCAGCAGCCGGGGACAGGGCGAGACCCAGTACTTC. This sequence joins TRBV7-1 and TRBJ2-5; 9 bases match TRBD1. TRBV7-1 counts as an open reading frame of uncertain function. This CDR3 is built from 13 residues. V was clipped by 5 bases and J by 5 bases; unmatched bases: 3.

Details on this clonotype: Relative to the germline gene, one junction end is altered; a read error may explain this. The chain joins TRBV14 to TRBJ2-7, with 8 bases identical to TRBD2. Per the germline V gene, CDR1 is SGHDN and CDR2 is FVKESK. The CDR3 totals 11 residues. The CDR3 spells CASSQGAGAHF. CDR3 nucleotides: TGTGCCAGCAGCCAAGGAGCGGGGGCCCACTTC.

This clonotype was seen only a few times. The rearrangement links TRBV14 to TRBJ1-1; D remains ambiguous. CDR1 and CDR2 from the germline V gene are SGHDN and FVKESK. The ends were cut back, 4 bases at V and 0 bases at J, with 12 bases in the middle. The CDR3 totals 15 residues. CDR3 amino acids: CASSRWATLNTEAFF. The CDR3 bases are TGTGCCAGCAGCCGTTGGGCCACACTGAACACTGAAGCTTTCTTT.

The chain links TRBV12-3 or TRBV12-4 to TRBJ1-2, with D perhaps matching TRBD1 (6 bases). This CDR3 spans 13 amino acids. Trimming removed 4 bases at V and 7 bases at J, with 13 bases between. CDR3 nucleotide sequence: TGTGCCAGCAGTTCAGGCGGGGGCTTTGGCTACACCTTC. It translates to CASSSGGGFGYTF.

The chain carries TRBV6-8 and TRBJ2-7; the D is unclear. The CDR3 has 14 amino acids. The V gene lost 5 bases and the J gene lost 0 bases, with 11 bases spanning the gap. Germline V lookup: CDR1 MNHGY, CDR2 SAAAGT. The CDR3 protein is CASSKPGRSYEQYF. The CDR3 region has the DNA TGTGCCAGCAGTAAACCGGGCCGCTCCTACGAGCAGTACTTC.

The chain has TRBV12-3 or TRBV12-4 and TRBJ2-5; TRBD1 matches 7 bases. V dropped 6 bases and J dropped 2; count of bases not matched to a gene: 6. This CDR3 contains 14 residues. CDR3 DNA sequence: TGTGCCAGCAGAAGAACAGGGGAACAAGAGACCCAGTACTTC. Encoded protein: CASRRTGEQETQYF.

The CDR3 sequence: CASSPRALEKLFF. DNA of the CDR3: TGTGCCAGCAGCCCCCGGGCCCTCGAAAAACTGTTTTTT. V usage is TRBV3-1 and J usage is TRBJ1-4; D is unresolved. From germline, CDR1 is LGHDT and CDR2 YNNKEL (reference sequence). CDR3 length equals 13 residues. V was shortened by 4 bases and J by 8 bases, with 11 bases between the two germline ends.

The chain joins TRBV2 to TRBJ1-4; perhaps TRBD1 as D (5 bases). V lost 6 bases and J 4 bases, leaving 15 bases between the germline ends. CDR1 and CDR2 (germline): SNHLY, FYNNEI. The CDR3 contains 15 residues. The CDR3 DNA sequence: TGTGCCAGCAGACTACGGGGACGGATTAATGAAAAACTGTTTTTT. Translated, it gives CASRLRGRINEKLFF.

This clonotype was counted only a few times. V gene TRBV2 combines with J gene TRBJ1-5; 7 nucleotides agree with TRBD1. CDR1 is SNHLY and CDR2 is FYNNEI in the germline V gene. The CDR3 contains 14 residues. Unmatched junction bases numbered 3, after V lost 5 bases and J lost 2 bases. The CDR3 DNA reads TGTGCCAGCAGTAATACAGGGGGCAATCAGCCCCAGCATTTT. It codes for CASSNTGGNQPQHF.

This clonotype came up a few times. The chain recombines TRBV6-1 with TRBJ1-2; D gene unclear. The CDR3 spans 11 residues. Germline values: CDR1 MNHNS, CDR2 SASEGT. V gave up 1 base and J gave up 5 bases, with 2 bases separating them. CDR3 DNA: TGTGCCAGCAGTGAAGGATATGGCTACACCTTC. Translated, it gives CASSEGYGYTF.

The genes are TRBV7-4 and TRBJ1-4, with unresolved D. Germline CDR1 is SGHVT and CDR2 is SQSDAQ. V dropped 6 bases and J dropped 5 bases, with 22 bases sitting between them. The CDR3 totals 17 residues. CDR3 nucleotide sequence: TGTGCCAGCAGACCAAACTTAGGCGCAAGCGAGAATGAAAAACTGTTTTTT. Translated, it gives CASRPNLGASENEKLFF.

The chain recombines TRBV24-1 with TRBJ2-1; D not certain. In germline, CDR1 is KGHDR, CDR2 SFDVKD. V was shortened by 1 base and J by 5 bases, with 14 bases between the two germline ends. The CDR3 contains 16 residues. CDR3 sequence: CATSDLTAKSDNEQFF. The CDR3 nucleotides are TGTGCCACCAGTGATTTAACTGCCAAATCGGACAATGAGCAGTTCTTC.

The chain couples TRBV7-2 to TRBJ2-3, with 8 bases lining up with TRBD1. The CDR3 runs 14 residues. Per germline, CDR1 SGHTA and CDR2 FQGNSA. V lost 1 base, J lost 4 bases, and 1 base stayed unmatched. CDR3 nucleotides: TGTGCCAGCAGCTTAGGACAGGGGCCAGATACGCAGTATTTT. It is translated as CASSLGQGPDTQYF. Full variable domain (rest looked up from reference TRBV7-2 and TRBJ2-3): GAGVSQSPSNKVTEKGKDVELRCDPISGHTALYWYRQSLGQGLEFLIYFQGNSAPDKSGLPSDRFSAERTGGSVSTLTIQRTQQEDSAVYLCASSLGQGPDTQYFGPGTRLTVL.

The CDR3 DNA is TGTGCCATCACAGGGACAGGGAGCACAGATACGCAGTATTTT. Translation gives CAITGTGSTDTQYF. The gene calls are TRBV10-3 and TRBJ2-3; 9 nucleotides align to TRBD1. CDR3 length: 14 residues. Per the germline V gene, CDR1 is ENHRY and CDR2 is SYGVKD. The V and J ends lost 7 bases and 0 bases, in that order; junction bases with no gene match: 2.

The sample holds a few counts of this clonotype. The J gene is TRBJ2-3, the V gene TRBV28, with a possible D match to TRBD2 (5 bases). Germline V CDR1 and CDR2: MDHEN, SYDVKM. CDR3 length: 12 amino acids. V was trimmed by 6 bases and J by 3 bases, leaving 7 bases between them. The CDR3 is CASRGGTDTQYF. CDR3 sequence (DNA): TGTGCCAGCAGGGGCGGGACAGATACGCAGTATTTT.